The 8 T cell receptor beta chains below were found in one sample sequenced in a study of blood T cells in healthy people across ages (dated by TCRdb to 2014 to 2015). Libraries were made using 5' RACE. A second PCR of about 6 to 11 cycles was performed with a sample-barcoded 5' primer and a J-beta primer mix. TCRdb reworked the public reads: Q25 trimming with fastp, MiXCR clone assembly, productive beta chains retained. Records with the same CDR3 protein are collapsed into one entry carrying the most frequent genes and DNA. The sample profile shows approximately 2,000,000 distinct CDR3 sequences; about two fifths of them were found once. The top ten constitute approximately 22% of the sample. Sample: blood. The receptors shown here come from a human donor in good health.

The gene calls are TRBV5-5 and TRBJ2-4; D unclear. The J call may be faulty, since TRBJ2-7 better matches the DNA end. The CDR3 loop spans 14 amino acids. The germline V gene has CDR1 SGHKS and CDR2 YYEKEE (reference sequence). The CDR3 here is CASSSTVSPYEQYF. DNA for the CDR3: TGTGCCAGCAGCAGCACAGTCAGTCCCTACGAGCAGTACTTC.

This clonotype was recorded only once. This chain links TRBV25-1 with TRBJ1-2, with 7 nucleotides matching TRBD1. The CDR3 has 17 amino acids. J gave up 4 bases and V 5 bases, and 16 bases lay outside the gene matches. Looked up from germline, CDR1 is MGHDK and CDR2 is SYGVNS. The CDR3 DNA is TGTGCCAGCAGTAGACGACCCGACAGGGCTTGGAGCTATGGCTACACCTTC. It is translated as CASSRRPDRAWSYGYTF.

The chain uses TRBV29-1 and TRBJ2-3; 9 bases are a match to TRBD2. V trimming: 1 base; J trimming: 0 bases; junction bases outside the gene matches: 5. CDR3 length: 16 residues. The germline V gene has CDR1 SQVTM and CDR2 ANQGSEA. As DNA, the CDR3 is TGCAGCGTTGAAGGGACTAGCGTGGGGAGCACAGATACGCAGTATTTT. Encoded protein: CSVEGTSVGSTDTQYF.

In its sample, this clonotype was seen a few times. The rearrangement uses TRBV7-2 and TRBJ2-3; D possibly corresponds to TRBD2 (6 bases). The CDR3 sequence is 15 residues long. Germline lookup yields CDR1 SGHTA and CDR2 FQGNSA. Trimming stripped 5 bases from V and 4 bases from J, with 16 bases between. CDR3 loop: CASSKQAGQADTQYF. CDR3 DNA: TGTGCCAGCAGCAAACAAGCGGGTCAGGCAGATACGCAGTATTTT.

This clonotype was detected many times. V gene TRBV5-7 combines with J gene TRBJ2-7; TRBD2 matches at 10 bases. TRBV5-7 belongs to the ORF category, with a function that is uncertain. Losses at the gene ends were 1 base for V and 1 base for J; bases not matched to a gene: 2. The CDR3 runs 15 residues. CDR3 nucleotide sequence: TGTGCCAGCAGCTTGATAGCGGGGGGATCCTACGAGCAGTACTTC. This translates into CASSLIAGGSYEQYF.

V gene TRBV20-1 combines with J gene TRBJ1-1; D may be TRBD1 (5 bases). CDR1 is DFQATT, CDR2 SNEGSKA, per germline (reference sequence). This CDR3 has 12 residues. The CDR3, as DNA: TGCAGGGCTGGGACCGACCCAGCTGAAGCTTTCTTT. This gives the protein CRAGTDPAEAFF.

This clonotype was picked up many times. The V and J genes are TRBV10-3 and TRBJ2-7, with 10 bases matching TRBD2. The CDR3 covers 16 residues. Germline CDR1 is ENHRY and CDR2 is SYGVKD. Trimming at V came to 3 bases and at J to 2 bases, leaving 7 bases not matched to a gene. This CDR3 reads CAISDPTSGVAYEQYF. The CDR3 bases are TGTGCCATCAGTGATCCAACTAGCGGGGTAGCCTACGAGCAGTACTTC.

The rearrangement links TRBV7-9 to TRBJ1-5; 9 nucleotides line up with TRBD1. The CDR3 is 15 residues long. Germline trimming cut 5 bases from V and 5 bases from J; bases unmatched to any gene: 7. CDR1 is SEHNR, CDR2 FQNEAQ, per germline (reference sequence). The CDR3 region has the DNA TGTGCCAGCAGCGGGGACAGGGAGCCGTATCAGCCCCAGCATTTT. Its protein product is CASSGDREPYQPQHF.